These 10 T cell receptor beta chains originate from one sample sequenced in a study of blood T cell repertoires in COVID-19. Here immunoSEQ multiplex PCR was the method, and the copy in TCRdb shows in-frame clones only, minus some. The table includes more than 300,000 clones, approximately 93% detected once. The sample was PBMCs or T cells enriched from blood (not recorded which). The receptors originated from a woman aged 40 to 50 who had been exposed to COVID-19.

This chain joins TRBV5-1 and TRBJ1-2; 8 nucleotides align to TRBD1. There are 18 residues in the CDR3. In germline, CDR1 is SGHRS, CDR2 YFSETQ. The V gene end was trimmed by 4 bases and the J gene end by 1 base; junction bases not matched to a gene: 15. CDR3 coding DNA: TGCGCCAGCAGCGCATTAGAACTGGGACAGGCACGTAACTATGGCTACACCTTC. Its translation is CASSALELGQARNYGYTF.

This clone was detected only once. The genes are TRBV24-1 and TRBJ1-2; perhaps TRBD1 as D (6 bases). CDR1 is KGHDR, CDR2 SFDVKD, per germline. The CDR3 runs 13 residues. V gave up 4 bases and J gave up 1 base, with 6 bases separating them. Written as DNA, the CDR3 is TGTGCCACCAGTGAGGACAGTAACTATGGCTACACCTTC. It encodes CATSEDSNYGYTF.

This sequence joins TRBV19 and TRBJ2-1, with unresolved D. This CDR3 contains 12 residues. Per the germline V gene, CDR1 is LNHDA and CDR2 is SQIVND (reference sequence). Trimming cost V 9 bases and J 2 bases, with 8 bases left between them. The CDR3 protein is CASTAAYNEQFF. The DNA of the CDR3 is TGTGCCAGCACAGCTGCCTACAATGAGCAGTTCTTC.

The chain combines TRBV19 with TRBJ1-5, with D unclear. Germline V gene sequence: CDR1 LNHDA, CDR2 SQIVND (reference sequence). The CDR3 extends over 14 amino acids. The germline V and J ends were trimmed by 5 bases and 4 bases, with 12 bases remaining between them. The DNA of the CDR3 is TGTGCCAGTAGTCCCAGGACTCTTAATCAGCCCCAGCATTTT. It translates to CASSPRTLNQPQHF. Together with reference TRBV19 and TRBJ1-5, the CDR3 gives the full variable domain: DGGITQSPKYLFRKEGQNVTLSCEQNLNHDAMYWYRQDPGQGLRLIYYSQIVNDFQKGDIAEGYSVSREKKESFPLTVTSAQKNPTAFYLCASSPRTLNQPQHFGDGTRLSIL.

This clone was detected a few times. The sample holds other DNA sequences that translate to the same CDR3. The J gene is TRBJ1-1, the V gene TRBV5-1, with 9 bases aligning to TRBD1. The J segment lost 0 bases and the V segment lost 3 bases, leaving 3 bases of the junction unmatched. This CDR3 has 15 amino acids. Germline lookup yields CDR1 SGHRS and CDR2 YFSETQ. The CDR3 nucleotides are TGCGCCAGCAGCTCTGGGACAGGGATGAACACTGAAGCTTTCTTT. Translation gives CASSSGTGMNTEAFF.

This chain joins TRBV18 and TRBJ2-7; 8 bases agree with TRBD1. The ends lost 3 bases at V and 10 bases at J; junction bases unmatched: 8. Germline loops: CDR1 KGHSH, CDR2 LQKENI. CDR3 length: 13 amino acids. The CDR3 spells CASSPTPGQDQYF. CDR3 in DNA: TGTGCCAGCTCACCTACTCCGGGACAGGATCAGTACTTC.

The V gene is TRBV11-3, the J gene TRBJ1-1; tentatively, D is TRBD1 (6 bases). This CDR3 has 14 residues. Trimming pared 3 bases from V and 3 bases from J, leaving 11 bases between. CDR1 SGHNT and CDR2 YENEEA come from the germline V gene. In nucleotides, the CDR3 is TGTGCCAGCAGCTTCAGGGGAGGGGACACTGAAGCTTTCTTT. Protein: CASSFRGGDTEAFF.

The gene calls are TRBV5-1 and TRBJ1-1; tentatively, D is TRBD1 (6 bases). The germline V gene has CDR1 SGHRS and CDR2 YFSETQ. The V end was cut by 2 bases, the J end by 0 bases, with 8 bases between. There are 14 residues in the CDR3. CDR3 in DNA: TGCGCCAGCAGCTTAGAGGGGGTGAACACTGAAGCTTTCTTT. It encodes CASSLEGVNTEAFF.

This chain uses TRBV28 with TRBJ1-1; 7 bases are shared with TRBD1. The CDR3 spans 15 residues. Trimming at V came to 6 bases and at J to 1 base, leaving 8 bases not matched to a gene. CDR1 is MDHEN, CDR2 SYDVKM, per germline. The CDR3 DNA reads as TGTGCCAGCAGACCCAGACAGGGCCCGAACACTGAAGCTTTCTTT. Amino acid sequence: CASRPRQGPNTEAFF. Combining the CDR3 with reference TRBV28 and TRBJ1-1 gives the whole variable domain DVKVTQSSRYLVKRTGEKVFLECVQDMDHENMFWYRQDPGLGLRLIYFSYDVKMKEKGDIPEGYSVSREKKERFSLILESASTNQTSMYLCASRPRQGPNTEAFFGQGTRLTVV.

This clone showed up just once. This sequence joins TRBV19 and TRBJ1-4, with 7 bases fitting TRBD1. Germline V CDR1 and CDR2: LNHDA, SQIVND (reference sequence). V dropped 5 bases and J dropped 4; count of bases not matched to a gene: 7. The CDR3 has 15 residues. CDR3 sequence reads: CASSSHRGRNEKLFF. CDR3 DNA sequence: TGTGCCAGTAGTTCTCACAGGGGCCGTAATGAAAAACTGTTTTTT.